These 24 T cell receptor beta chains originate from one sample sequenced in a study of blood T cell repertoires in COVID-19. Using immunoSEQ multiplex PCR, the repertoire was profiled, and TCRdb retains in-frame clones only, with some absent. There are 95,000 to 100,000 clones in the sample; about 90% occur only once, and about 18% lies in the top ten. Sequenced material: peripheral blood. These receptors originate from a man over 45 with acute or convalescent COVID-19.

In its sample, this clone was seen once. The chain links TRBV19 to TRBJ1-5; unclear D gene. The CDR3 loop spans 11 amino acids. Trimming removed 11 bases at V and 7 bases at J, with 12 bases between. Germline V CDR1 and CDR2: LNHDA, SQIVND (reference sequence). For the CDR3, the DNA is TGTGCCGCCGGTAGTCACCAGCCCCAGCATTTT. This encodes CAAGSHQPQHF.

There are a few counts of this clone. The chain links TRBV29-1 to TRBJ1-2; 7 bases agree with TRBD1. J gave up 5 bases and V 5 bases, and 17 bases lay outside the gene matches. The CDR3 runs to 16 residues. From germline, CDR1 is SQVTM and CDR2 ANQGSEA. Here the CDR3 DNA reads TGCAGCGTTACAGACCCGGAACGACAGGGTAGATATGGCTACACCTTC. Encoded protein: CSVTDPERQGRYGYTF.

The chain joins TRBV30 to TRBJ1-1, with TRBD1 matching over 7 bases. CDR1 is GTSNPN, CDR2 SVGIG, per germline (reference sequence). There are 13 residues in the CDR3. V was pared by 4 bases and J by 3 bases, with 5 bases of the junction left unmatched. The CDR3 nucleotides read TGTGCCTGGACAGGGGGAGTGGACACTGAAGCTTTCTTT. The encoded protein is CAWTGGVDTEAFF.

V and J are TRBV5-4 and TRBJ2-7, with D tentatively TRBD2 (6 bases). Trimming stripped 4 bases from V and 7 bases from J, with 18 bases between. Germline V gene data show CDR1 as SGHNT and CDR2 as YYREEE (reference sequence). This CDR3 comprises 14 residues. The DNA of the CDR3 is TGTGCCAGCAGCCTGCGGGGCGTGGGTGGTGAGCAGTACTTC. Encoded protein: CASSLRGVGGEQYF. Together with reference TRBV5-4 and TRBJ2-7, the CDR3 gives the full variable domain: ETGVTQSPTHLIKTRGQQVTLRCSSQSGHNTVSWYQQALGQGPQFIFQYYREEENGRGNFPPRFSGLQFPNYSSELNVNALELDDSALYLCASSLRGVGGEQYFGPGTRLTVT.

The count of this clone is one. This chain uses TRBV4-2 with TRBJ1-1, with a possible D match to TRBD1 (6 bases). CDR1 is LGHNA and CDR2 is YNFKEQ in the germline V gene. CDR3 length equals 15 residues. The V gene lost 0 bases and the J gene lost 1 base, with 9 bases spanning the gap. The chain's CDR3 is CASSQEVGGNTEAFF. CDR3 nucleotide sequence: TGTGCCAGCAGCCAAGAAGTAGGGGGGAACACTGAAGCTTTCTTT.

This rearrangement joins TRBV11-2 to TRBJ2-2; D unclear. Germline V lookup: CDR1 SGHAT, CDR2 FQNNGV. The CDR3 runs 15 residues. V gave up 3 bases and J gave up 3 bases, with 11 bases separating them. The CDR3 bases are TGTGCCAGCAGCTTCGGTACTACACACACCGGGGAGCTGTTTTTT. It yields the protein CASSFGTTHTGELFF.

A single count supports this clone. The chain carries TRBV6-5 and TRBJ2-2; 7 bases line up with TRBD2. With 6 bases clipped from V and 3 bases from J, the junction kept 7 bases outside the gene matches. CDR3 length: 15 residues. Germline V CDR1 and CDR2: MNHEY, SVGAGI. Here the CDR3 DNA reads TGTGCCAGCAGACTCGGGGGGTCGGACACCGGGGAGCTGTTTTTT. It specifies CASRLGGSDTGELFF.

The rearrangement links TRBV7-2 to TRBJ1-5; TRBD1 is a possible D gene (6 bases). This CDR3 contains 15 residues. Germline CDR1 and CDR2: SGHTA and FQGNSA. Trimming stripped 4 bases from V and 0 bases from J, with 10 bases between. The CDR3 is CASSWGPDSNQPQHF. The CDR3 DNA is TGTGCCAGCAGCTGGGGGCCAGATAGCAATCAGCCCCAGCATTTT. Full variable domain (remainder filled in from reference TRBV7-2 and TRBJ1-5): GAGVSQSPSNKVTEKGKDVELRCDPISGHTALYWYRQSLGQGLEFLIYFQGNSAPDKSGLPSDRFSAERTGGSVSTLTIQRTQQEDSAVYLCASSWGPDSNQPQHFGDGTRLSIL.

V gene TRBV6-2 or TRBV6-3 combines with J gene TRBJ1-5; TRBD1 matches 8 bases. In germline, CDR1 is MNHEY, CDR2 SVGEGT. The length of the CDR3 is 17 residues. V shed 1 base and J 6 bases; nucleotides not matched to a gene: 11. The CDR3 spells CASSYLAGGAVSQPQHF. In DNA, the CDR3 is TGTGCCAGCAGTTACTTAGCAGGGGGCGCGGTGAGTCAGCCCCAGCATTTT.

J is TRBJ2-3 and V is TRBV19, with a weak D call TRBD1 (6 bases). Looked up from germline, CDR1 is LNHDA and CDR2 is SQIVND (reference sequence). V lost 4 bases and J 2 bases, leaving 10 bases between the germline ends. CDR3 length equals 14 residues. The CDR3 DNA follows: TGTGCCAGTAGTAGGACAGCGGTCACAGATACGCAGTATTTT. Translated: CASSRTAVTDTQYF.

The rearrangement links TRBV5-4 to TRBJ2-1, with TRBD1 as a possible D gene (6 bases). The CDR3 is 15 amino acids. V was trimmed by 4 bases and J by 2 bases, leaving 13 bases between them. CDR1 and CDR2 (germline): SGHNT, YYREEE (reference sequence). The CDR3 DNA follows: TGTGCCAGCAGCCCCTCCAGGGGTGCCTACAATGAGCAGTTCTTC. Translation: CASSPSRGAYNEQFF.

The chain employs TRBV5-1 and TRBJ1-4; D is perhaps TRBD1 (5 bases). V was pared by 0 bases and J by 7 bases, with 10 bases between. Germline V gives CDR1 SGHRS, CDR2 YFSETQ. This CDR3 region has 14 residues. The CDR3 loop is CASSLEGVGEKLFF. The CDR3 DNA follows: TGCGCCAGCAGCTTGGAAGGGGTCGGTGAAAAACTGTTTTTT.

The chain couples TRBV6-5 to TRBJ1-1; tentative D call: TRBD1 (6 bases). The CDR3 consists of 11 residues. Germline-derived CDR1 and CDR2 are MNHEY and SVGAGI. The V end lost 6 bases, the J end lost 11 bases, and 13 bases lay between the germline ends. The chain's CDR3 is CASSLGQRAFF. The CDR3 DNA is TGTGCCAGCAGCCTCGGACAGAGGGCTTTCTTT.

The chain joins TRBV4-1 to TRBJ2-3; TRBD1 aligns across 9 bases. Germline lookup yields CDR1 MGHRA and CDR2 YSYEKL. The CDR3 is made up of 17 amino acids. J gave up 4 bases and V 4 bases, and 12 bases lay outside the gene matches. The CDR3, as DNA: TGCGCCAGCAGCCTCAGACCAACAGGGGGCGGGGCAGATACGCAGTATTTT. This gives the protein CASSLRPTGGGADTQYF.

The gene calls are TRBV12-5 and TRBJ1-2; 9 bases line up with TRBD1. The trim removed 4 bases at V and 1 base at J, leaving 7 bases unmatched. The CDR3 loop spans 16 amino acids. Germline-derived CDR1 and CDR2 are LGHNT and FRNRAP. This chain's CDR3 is CASGSTQGAINYGYTF. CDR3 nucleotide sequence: TGTGCTAGTGGTTCCACACAGGGGGCGATTAACTATGGCTACACCTTC. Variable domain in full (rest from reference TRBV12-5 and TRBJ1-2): DARVTQTPRHKVTEMGQEVTMRCQPILGHNTVFWYRQTMMQGLELLAYFRNRAPLDDSGMPKDRFSAEMPDATLATLKIQPSEPRDSAVYFCASGSTQGAINYGYTFGSGTRLTVV.

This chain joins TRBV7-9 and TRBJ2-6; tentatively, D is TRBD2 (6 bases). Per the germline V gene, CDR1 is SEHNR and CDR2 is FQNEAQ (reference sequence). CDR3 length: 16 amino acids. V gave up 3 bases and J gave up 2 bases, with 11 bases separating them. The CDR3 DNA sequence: TGTGCCAGCAGCTTCTCCGGGGGAACTGGGGCCAACGTCCTGACTTTC. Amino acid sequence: CASSFSGGTGANVLTF.

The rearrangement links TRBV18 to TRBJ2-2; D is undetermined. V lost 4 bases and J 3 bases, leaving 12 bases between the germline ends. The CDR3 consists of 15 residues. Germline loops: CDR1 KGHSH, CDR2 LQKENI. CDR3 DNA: TGTGCCAGCTCACGGGCTGTGGCCGACACCGGGGAGCTGTTTTTT. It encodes CASSRAVADTGELFF. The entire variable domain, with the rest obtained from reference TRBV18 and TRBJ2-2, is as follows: NAGVMQNPRHLVRRRGQEARLRCSPMKGHSHVYWYRQLPEEGLKFMVYLQKENIIDESGMPKERFSAEFPKEGPSILRIQQVVRGDSAAYFCASSRAVADTGELFFGEGSRLTVL.

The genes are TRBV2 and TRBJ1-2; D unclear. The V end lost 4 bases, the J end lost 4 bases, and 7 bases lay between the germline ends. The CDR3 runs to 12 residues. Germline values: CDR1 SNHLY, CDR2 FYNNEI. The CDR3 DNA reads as TGTGCCAGCAGTGGCGGGATCTATGGCTACACCTTC. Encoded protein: CASSGGIYGYTF.

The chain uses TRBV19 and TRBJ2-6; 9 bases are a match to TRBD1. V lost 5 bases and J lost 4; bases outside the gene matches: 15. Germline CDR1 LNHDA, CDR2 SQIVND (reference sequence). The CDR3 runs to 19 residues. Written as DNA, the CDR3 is TGTGCCAGTAGTCGGTCCGGGACAGGGCCTCCTAGGGGGGCCAACGTCCTGACTTTC. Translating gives CASSRSGTGPPRGANVLTF.

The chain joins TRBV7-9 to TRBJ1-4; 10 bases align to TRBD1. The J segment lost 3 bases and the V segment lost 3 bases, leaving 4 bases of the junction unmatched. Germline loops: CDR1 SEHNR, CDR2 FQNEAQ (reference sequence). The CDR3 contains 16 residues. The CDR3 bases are TGTGCCAGCAGCTTCCCCGGGACAGGGGCTAATGAAAAACTGTTTTTT. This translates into CASSFPGTGANEKLFF.

The CDR3 nucleotides are TGTGCCATCCTTACGGGAGGTTTTGGCTACACCTTC. Translation gives CAILTGGFGYTF. This sequence joins TRBV6-5 and TRBJ1-2; the D is unclear. CDR3 size: 12 residues. CDR1 is MNHEY and CDR2 is SVGAGI in the germline V gene. V was cut by 10 bases and J by 7 bases, with 16 bases left in between.

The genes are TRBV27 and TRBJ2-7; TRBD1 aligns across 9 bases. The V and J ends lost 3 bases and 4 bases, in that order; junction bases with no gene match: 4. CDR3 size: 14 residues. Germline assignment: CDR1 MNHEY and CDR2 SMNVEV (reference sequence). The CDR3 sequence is CASSLGQGGYEQYF. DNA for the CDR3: TGTGCCAGCAGTTTGGGACAGGGTGGGTACGAGCAGTACTTC.

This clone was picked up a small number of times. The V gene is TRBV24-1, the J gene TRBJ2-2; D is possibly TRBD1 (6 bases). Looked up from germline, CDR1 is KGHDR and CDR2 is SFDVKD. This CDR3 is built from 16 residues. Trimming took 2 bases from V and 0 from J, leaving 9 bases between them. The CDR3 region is CATSDSGTPNTGELFF. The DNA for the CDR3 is TGTGCCACCAGTGATTCCGGGACACCGAACACCGGGGAGCTGTTTTTT.

This CDR3 is CAWGSQRYEQYF. CDR3 nucleotide sequence: TGTGCCTGGGGTTCGCAGAGGTACGAGCAGTACTTC. The rearrangement uses TRBV30 and TRBJ2-7; D not resolved. Germline V gene lookup returns CDR1 GTSNPN and CDR2 SVGIG (reference sequence). The V end was cut by 5 bases, the J end by 4 bases, with 12 bases between. The CDR3 covers 12 residues.